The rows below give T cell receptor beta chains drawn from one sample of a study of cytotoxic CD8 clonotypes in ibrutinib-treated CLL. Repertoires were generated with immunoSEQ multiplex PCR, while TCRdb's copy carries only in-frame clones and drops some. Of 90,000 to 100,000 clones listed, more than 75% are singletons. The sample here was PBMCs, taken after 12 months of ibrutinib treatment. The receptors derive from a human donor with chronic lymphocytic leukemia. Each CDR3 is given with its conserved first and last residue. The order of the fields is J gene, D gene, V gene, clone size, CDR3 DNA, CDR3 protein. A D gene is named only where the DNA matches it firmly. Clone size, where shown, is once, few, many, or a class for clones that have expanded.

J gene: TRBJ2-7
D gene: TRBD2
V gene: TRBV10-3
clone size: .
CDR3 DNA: TGTGCCATCAGTGAGTCGGTAGCGGGGGGATGGGAGCAGTACTTC
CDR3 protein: CAISESVAGGWEQYF

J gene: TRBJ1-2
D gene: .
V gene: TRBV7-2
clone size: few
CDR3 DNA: TGTGCCAGCAGCTTAGCTGGGAACTATGGCTACACCTTC
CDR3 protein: CASSLAGNYGYTF

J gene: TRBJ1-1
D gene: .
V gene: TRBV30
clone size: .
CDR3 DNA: TGTGCCTGGAGGGTCCGACAGAGCGGGGACACTGAAGCTTTCTTT
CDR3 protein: CAWRVRQSGDTEAFF

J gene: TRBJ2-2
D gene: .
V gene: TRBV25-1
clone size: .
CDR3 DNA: TGTGCCAGCAGGAGGGGCGGACTTCAGAACACCGGGGAGCTGTTTTTT
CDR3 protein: CASRRGGLQNTGELFF

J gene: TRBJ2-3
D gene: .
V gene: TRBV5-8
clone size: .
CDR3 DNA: TGTGCCAGCAGCTTGGAATATGTAGATACGCAGTATTTT
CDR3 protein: CASSLEYVDTQYF

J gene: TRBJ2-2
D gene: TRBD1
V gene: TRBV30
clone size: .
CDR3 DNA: TGTGCCTGGAAGACGACAGGGGGCACCGGGGAGCTGTTTTTT
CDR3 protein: CAWKTTGGTGELFF

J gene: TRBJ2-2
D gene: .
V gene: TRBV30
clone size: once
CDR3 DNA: TGTGCCTGGACCAACACCGGGGAGCTGTTTTTT
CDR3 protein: CAWTNTGELFF

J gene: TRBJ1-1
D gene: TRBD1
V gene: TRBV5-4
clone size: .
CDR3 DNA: TGTGCCAGCAGCACGGGACAGGGAGAAGCTTTCTTT
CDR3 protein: CASSTGQGEAFF

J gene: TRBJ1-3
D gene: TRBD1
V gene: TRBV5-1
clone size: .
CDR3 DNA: TGCGCCAGCAAACCGGACAGGACGGAAGGAAACACCATATATTTT
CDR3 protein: CASKPDRTEGNTIYF

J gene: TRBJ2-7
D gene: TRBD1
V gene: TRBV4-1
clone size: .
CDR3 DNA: TGCGCCAGCAGCCAGCCCGACAGGGATAGTAACGAGCAGTACTTC
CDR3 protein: CASSQPDRDSNEQYF

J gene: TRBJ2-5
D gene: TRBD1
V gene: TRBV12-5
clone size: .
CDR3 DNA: TGTGCTAGTGCCAGCGCCGGGACAGGCCAAGAGACCCAGTACTTC
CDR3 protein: CASASAGTGQETQYF

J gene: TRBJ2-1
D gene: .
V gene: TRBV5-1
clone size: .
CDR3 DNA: TGCGCCAGCAGCTTTGCTTTTGGAGCCTCCTCGGGTGAGCAGTTCTTC
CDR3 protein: CASSFAFGASSGEQFF

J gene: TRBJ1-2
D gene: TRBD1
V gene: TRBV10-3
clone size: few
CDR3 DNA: TGTGCCATCAGTCTCGACAGGGGGCCATCCTATGGCTACACCTTC
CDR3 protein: CAISLDRGPSYGYTF

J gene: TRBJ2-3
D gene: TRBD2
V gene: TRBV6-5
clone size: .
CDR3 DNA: TGTGCCAGCAGTGCGAGCGGGGGCGGAGATACGCAGTATTTT
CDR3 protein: CASSASGGGDTQYF

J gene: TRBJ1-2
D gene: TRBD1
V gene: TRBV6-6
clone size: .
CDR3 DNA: TGTGCCAGCAGTCGGACCGGGACAGGGGGCGTTGGTAACACCTTC
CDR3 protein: CASSRTGTGGVGNTF